This T cell receptor (beta chain) was sequenced in a study of cytomegalovirus exposure and HLA in healthy donors. Whole-study findings and limits: Some TCR beta chains (more than 150 of them) were listed as cytomegalovirus-associated. A previous analysis found most TCR beta V segments productive roughly 90% or roughly 30% of the time. One variant, a missense change in DCLRE1C, was linked in a later analysis to TCR beta V- and J-gene trimming.

The PCR ran on 60 Vbeta and 13 Jbeta primers. Clones were read by immunoSEQ multiplex PCR, and TCRdb kept only the in-frame ones, dropping some. The sample contains roughly 160,000 clones, around 80% of which appear only once. Worth noting for this clone: Its target is unknown.

V trimming: 6 bases; J trimming: 5 bases; junction bases outside the gene matches: 10. Germline V CDR1 and CDR2: MDHEN, SYDVKM. The length of the CDR3 is 14 residues. This sequence was found in a man aged 40-50 years in good health and CMV-seronegative. This rearrangement joins TRBV28 to TRBJ2-7; TRBD1 matches 7 bases. The specimen sequenced was PBMCs. CDR3 DNA sequence: TGTGCCAGCAGGTCTGTCAGGGGGAGTGACGAGCAGTACTTC. It is translated as CASRSVRGSDEQYF.